The next 5 T cell receptor beta chains were all read from a single sample in a study of CD8 T cells in Susac syndrome. RNA, at about 0.5 to 1 ug, was reverse transcribed with random hexamers. TCRdb recomputed calls from the immunoSEQ multiplex PCR reads with MiXCR, one row per CDR3 protein. The sample includes about 130,000 distinct CDR3 sequences, just under 95% seen only once; the top ten take about 0.18%. The material sequenced was CD8+ T cells from PBMCs. These receptors were taken from a human donor with Susac syndrome.

The chain is built from TRBV29-1 and TRBJ2-1; D is uncertain. The CDR3 is made up of 14 amino acids. Trimming left V 5 bases short and J 3 bases short, with 14 bases between. The germline V gene encodes CDR1 SQVTM and CDR2 ANQGSEA. The CDR3 here is CSVPYQTIYNEQFF. The CDR3 DNA reads as TGCAGCGTTCCCTACCAAACGATCTACAATGAGCAGTTCTTC.

The chain uses TRBV11-3 and TRBJ2-5, with TRBD2 matching 7 bases. The CDR3 consists of 15 residues. Germline-derived CDR1 and CDR2 are SGHNT and YENEEA. V lost 2 bases to trimming and J lost 1 base; unmatched junction nucleotides: 4. The CDR3 DNA is TGTGCCAGCAGCTTAAGGGCTAGCGGCCAAGAGACCCAGTACTTC. Residues: CASSLRASGQETQYF.

J is TRBJ1-2 and V is TRBV10-3, with 7 bases fitting TRBD1. CDR1 and CDR2 from the germline V gene are ENHRY and SYGVKD. This CDR3 is built from 16 residues. V was pared by 7 bases and J by 7 bases, with 18 bases of the junction left unmatched. The CDR3 protein is CAINKQQGTTGFGYTF. Here the CDR3 DNA reads TGTGCCATCAACAAACAACAGGGGACTACAGGTTTTGGCTACACCTTC.

The V gene is TRBV7-9, the J gene TRBJ1-1, with D possibly matching TRBD1 (5 bases). This CDR3 comprises 16 residues. CDR1 SEHNR and CDR2 FQNEAQ come from the germline V gene (reference sequence). V was cut by 3 bases and J by 1 base, with 15 bases left in between. The CDR3 DNA reads TGTGCCAGCAGCTTTCCCCAGCGGGGCTCGAACACTGAAGCTTTCTTT. Its translation is CASSFPQRGSNTEAFF.

V and J are TRBV11-2 and TRBJ2-5; possible D gene TRBD2, 6 bases. CDR3 length: 14 amino acids. CDR1 and CDR2 (germline): SGHAT, FQNNGV. Deletions cut 3 bases from V and 0 bases from J, with 8 bases between. The CDR3 here is CASSFGGNQETQYF. The CDR3 DNA sequence: TGTGCCAGCAGCTTCGGGGGAAACCAAGAGACCCAGTACTTC. Full variable domain (missing parts from reference TRBV11-2 and TRBJ2-5): EAGVAQSPRYKIIEKRQSVAFWCNPISGHATLYWYQQILGQGPKLLIQFQNNGVVDDSQLPKDRFSAERLKGVDSTLKIQPAKLEDSAVYLCASSFGGNQETQYFGPGTRLLVL.